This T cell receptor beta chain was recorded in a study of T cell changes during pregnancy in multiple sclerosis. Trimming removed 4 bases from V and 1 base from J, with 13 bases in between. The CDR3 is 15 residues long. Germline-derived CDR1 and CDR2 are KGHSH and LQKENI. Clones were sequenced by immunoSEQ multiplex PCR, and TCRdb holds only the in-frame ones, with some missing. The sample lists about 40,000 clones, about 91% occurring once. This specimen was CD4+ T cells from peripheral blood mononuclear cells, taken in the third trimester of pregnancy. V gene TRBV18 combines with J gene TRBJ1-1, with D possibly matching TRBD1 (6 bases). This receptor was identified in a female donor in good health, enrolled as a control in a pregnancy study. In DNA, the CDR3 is TGTGCCAGCTCACGAACAGGGATTTCGAACACTGAAGCTTTCTTT. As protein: CASSRTGISNTEAFF.